This T cell receptor (beta chain) stems from a study of blood T cell repertoires in COVID-19. Study information: Whether acute or convalescent, the COVID-19 samples came from the United States, Italy and Spain.

V was pared by 0 bases and J by 6 bases, with 2 bases of the junction left unmatched. Germline assignment: CDR1 SGHNT and CDR2 YYREEE (reference sequence). The CDR3 covers 15 residues. Authors' data handling: Reference gene primer amplification gave nucleated cell count estimates. The method was immunoSEQ multiplex PCR; TCRdb's version includes in-frame clones alone and lacks a portion of them. Clonal size and the V and J genes are those of that table, whereas D and trimming came from the DNA. The data hold around 300,000 clones, with about 89% observed a single time. The genes are TRBV5-4 and TRBJ1-6, with 8 bases identical to TRBD1. The sample was peripheral blood. This TCR derives from a woman between 40 and 55 years old who had recovered from COVID-19. The CDR3 reads CASSLADRANSPLHF. The CDR3 DNA is TGTGCCAGCAGCTTGGCGGACAGGGCTAATTCACCCCTCCACTTT.